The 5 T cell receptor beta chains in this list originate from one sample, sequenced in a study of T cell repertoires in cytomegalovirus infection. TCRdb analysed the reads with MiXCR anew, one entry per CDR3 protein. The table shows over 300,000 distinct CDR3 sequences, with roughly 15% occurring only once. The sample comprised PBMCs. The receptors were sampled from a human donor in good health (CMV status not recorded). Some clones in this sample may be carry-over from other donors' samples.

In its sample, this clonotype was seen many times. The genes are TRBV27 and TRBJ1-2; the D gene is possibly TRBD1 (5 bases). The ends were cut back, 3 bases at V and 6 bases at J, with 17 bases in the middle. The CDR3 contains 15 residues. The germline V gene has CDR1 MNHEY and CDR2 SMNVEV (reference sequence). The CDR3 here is CASSFLGRDGDGYTF. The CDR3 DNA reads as TGTGCCAGCAGTTTCCTCGGCAGGGACGGGGATGGCTACACCTTC.

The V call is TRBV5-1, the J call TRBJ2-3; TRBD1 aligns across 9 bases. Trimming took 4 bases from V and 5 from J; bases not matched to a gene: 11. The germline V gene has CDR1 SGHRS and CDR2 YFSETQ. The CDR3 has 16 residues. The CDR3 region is CASSAGQGTGEDTQYF. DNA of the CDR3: TGCGCCAGCAGCGCCGGACAGGGGACTGGCGAAGATACGCAGTATTTT.

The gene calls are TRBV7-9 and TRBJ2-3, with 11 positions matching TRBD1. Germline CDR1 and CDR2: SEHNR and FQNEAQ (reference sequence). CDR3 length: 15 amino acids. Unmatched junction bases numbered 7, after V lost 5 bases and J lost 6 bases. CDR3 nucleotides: TGTGCCAGCAGCCCCCGACGGGACAGGGGGGATACGCAGTATTTT. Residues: CASSPRRDRGDTQYF.

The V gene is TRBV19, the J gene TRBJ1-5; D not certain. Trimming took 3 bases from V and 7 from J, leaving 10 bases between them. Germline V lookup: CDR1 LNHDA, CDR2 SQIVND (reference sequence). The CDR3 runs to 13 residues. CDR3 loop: CASSMYQRQPQHF. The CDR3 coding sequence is TGTGCCAGTAGTATGTATCAACGCCAGCCCCAGCATTTT.

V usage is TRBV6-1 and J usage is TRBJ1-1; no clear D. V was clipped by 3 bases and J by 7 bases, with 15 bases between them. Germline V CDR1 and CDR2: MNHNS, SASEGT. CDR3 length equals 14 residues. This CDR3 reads CASSDGFDSHEAFF. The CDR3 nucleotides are TGTGCCAGCAGTGACGGGTTTGATAGCCATGAAGCTTTCTTT.